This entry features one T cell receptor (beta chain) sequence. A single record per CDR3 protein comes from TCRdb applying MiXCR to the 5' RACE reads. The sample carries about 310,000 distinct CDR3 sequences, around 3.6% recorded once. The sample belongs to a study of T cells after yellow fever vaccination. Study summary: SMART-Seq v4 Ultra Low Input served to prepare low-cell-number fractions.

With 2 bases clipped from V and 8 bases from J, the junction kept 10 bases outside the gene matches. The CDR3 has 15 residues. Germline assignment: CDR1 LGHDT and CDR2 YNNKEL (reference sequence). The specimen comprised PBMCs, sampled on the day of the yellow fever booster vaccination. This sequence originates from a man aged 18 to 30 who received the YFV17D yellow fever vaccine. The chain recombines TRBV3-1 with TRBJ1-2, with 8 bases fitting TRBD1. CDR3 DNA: TGTGCCAGCAGCCAATGGGACAGGCCCTCGGGGGGCTACACCTTC. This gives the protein CASSQWDRPSGGYTF.